This is a list of T cell receptor beta chains from one sample in a study of cytomegalovirus exposure and HLA in healthy donors. TCRdb's copy holds only in-frame clones and misses some; the assay was immunoSEQ multiplex PCR. The sample has about 140,000 clones. Sequenced sample: PBMCs. Every receptor here comes from a man aged 35-49 years in good health and CMV-seronegative. Both conserved end residues are part of each CDR3. D genes are given only for firm matches.

cdr3_aa | cdr3_nt | j_call | d_call | v_call
CASSIPSTDRGDSNQPQHF | TGTGCCAGTAGTATCCCCTCTACGGACAGGGGAGATAGCAATCAGCCCCAGCATTTT | TRBJ1-5 | TRBD1 | TRBV19
CASSSGETGYLNTEAFF | TGCGCCAGCAGCTCAGGGGAGACAGGGTATTTGAACACTGAAGCTTTCTTT | TRBJ1-1 | TRBD1 | TRBV5-1
CASREQTAGEKLFF | TGTGCCAGCAGAGAACAAACTGCGGGTGAAAAACTGTTTTTT | TRBJ1-4 | . | TRBV2
CASSPSGQRNEKLFF | TGTGCCAGCTCACCGTCGGGACAGCGGAATGAAAAACTGTTTTTT | TRBJ1-4 | TRBD1 | TRBV18
CASSQDLRGGNNEQFF | TGTGCCAGCAGCCAAGATTTGCGGGGGGGGAACAATGAGCAGTTCTTC | TRBJ2-1 | TRBD2 | TRBV4-2
CASSQVVLAGRSYEQYF | TGCGCCAGCAGCCAAGTTGTACTAGCGGGGCGTTCCTACGAGCAGTACTTC | TRBJ2-7 | TRBD2 | TRBV4-3
CASSQERTGKYNEQFF | TGCGCCAGCAGCCAAGAAAGGACAGGAAAATACAATGAGCAGTTCTTC | TRBJ2-1 | TRBD1 | TRBV4-1
CASSQVWAGTSRGTDTQYF | TGTGCCAGCAGCCAAGTTTGGGCCGGGACTAGCAGGGGCACAGATACGCAGTATTTT | TRBJ2-3 | TRBD2 | TRBV4-2
CASSNLQGISGNTIYF | TGCGCCAGCAGCAATCTTCAGGGGATCTCTGGAAACACCATATATTTT | TRBJ1-3 | . | TRBV5-1
CASSHDREDTQYF | TGTGCCAGCAGCCACGACAGGGAAGATACGCAGTATTTT | TRBJ2-3 | TRBD1 | TRBV6-5
CASSDRGQGGEQYF | TGTGCCAGCAGTGACCGGGGACAGGGGGGCGAGCAGTACTTC | TRBJ2-7 | TRBD1 | TRBV2
CASSESSGGAFGELFF | TGTGCCAGCAGCGAGTCTAGCGGGGGGGCCTTCGGGGAGCTGTTTTTT | TRBJ2-2 | TRBD2 | TRBV7-3
CASSLAGGPCTDTQYF | TGCGCCAGCAGTCTAGCGGGGGGGCCCTGCACAGATACGCAGTATTTT | TRBJ2-3 | TRBD2 | TRBV23-1
CASSSGQLTIGEQYF | TGTGCCAGCAGCTCGGGACAGCTTACTATCGGCGAGCAGTACTTC | TRBJ2-7 | TRBD1 | TRBV5-4
CASSVAIDSGNTIYF | TGTGCCAGCAGCGTAGCGATAGACTCTGGAAACACCATATATTTT | TRBJ1-3 | . | TRBV9
CASSVGLAETRETQYF | TGTGCCAGCAGTGTCGGACTAGCGGAAACGAGGGAGACCCAGTACTTC | TRBJ2-5 | TRBD2 | TRBV2
CASSPQGQGTREQYF | TGTGCCAGCAGCCCTCAGGGACAGGGGACGCGGGAGCAGTACTTC | TRBJ2-7 | TRBD1 | TRBV7-9
CSVGSGLLYQETQYF | TGCAGCGTTGGAAGTGGACTCCTGTACCAAGAGACCCAGTACTTC | TRBJ2-5 | . | TRBV29-1
CASASFGKTQYF | TGTGCTAGTGCCTCTTTCGGGAAGACCCAGTACTTC | TRBJ2-5 | . | TRBV12-5
CASRQRGGQETQYF | TGTGCCAGCAGGCAGCGGGGGGGCCAAGAGACCCAGTACTTC | TRBJ2-5 | TRBD2 | TRBV6-1
CASSPARSRETQYF | TGTGCCAGCAGCCCGGCTAGATCGAGGGAGACCCAGTACTTC | TRBJ2-5 | . | TRBV11-1
CASSGWFKRYEQYF | TGTGCCAGCAGCGGGTGGTTTAAACGGTACGAGCAGTACTTC | TRBJ2-7 | . | TRBV9
CAGMTGIKGYTF | TGCGCCGGTATGACAGGGATAAAAGGCTACACCTTC | TRBJ1-2 | TRBD1 | TRBV10-1
CASSFHEGGEQYF | TGTGCCAGCAGTTTTCACGAGGGCGGCGAGCAGTACTTC | TRBJ2-7 | . | TRBV6-5
CSVEGGQGKGTDTQYF | TGCAGCGTTGAGGGGGGACAGGGCAAGGGCACAGATACGCAGTATTTT | TRBJ2-3 | TRBD1 | TRBV29-1
CASSRTGDNGKLFF | TGTGCCAGCAGCCGGACAGGGGATAATGGAAAACTGTTTTTT | TRBJ1-4 | TRBD1 | TRBV7-9
CASSLILRGGATDTQYF | TGTGCCAGCAGCTTAATCCTCCGCGGGGGGGCCACAGATACGCAGTATTTT | TRBJ2-3 | TRBD2 | TRBV13
CASTDYPQGNYGYTF | TGTGCCAGCACCGATTACCCGCAGGGAAATTATGGCTACACCTTC | TRBJ1-2 | . | TRBV25-1
CASSPDGGAQPQHF | TGTGCCAGCAGTCCTGATGGAGGGGCTCAGCCCCAGCATTTT | TRBJ1-5 | . | TRBV7-9
CASSSTETYYNSPLHF | TGTGCCAGCAGCTCGACAGAAACCTACTATAATTCACCCCTCCACTTT | TRBJ1-6 | . | TRBV7-9
CASSSRDRGRELFF | TGTGCCAGCAGTTCCCGGGACAGGGGGAGGGAGCTGTTTTTT | TRBJ2-2 | TRBD1 | TRBV28
CASSIQFQNTEAFF | TGTGCCAGTAGTATACAGTTCCAGAACACTGAAGCTTTCTTT | TRBJ1-1 | . | TRBV19
CSVGIGAQPQHF | TGCAGCGTTGGCATAGGGGCTCAGCCCCAGCATTTT | TRBJ1-5 | . | TRBV29-1
CSVVRASGGGLSNEQFF | TGCAGCGTTGTTAGGGCTAGCGGGGGGGGCCTCAGCAATGAGCAGTTCTTC | TRBJ2-1 | TRBD2 | TRBV29-1